Listed below are T cell receptor beta chains from one sample, sequenced in a study of T cells in Graves' hyperthyroidism and ophthalmopathy. In TCRdb, the multiplex PCR reads were re-called with MiXCR into one record per CDR3 protein. The sample holds approximately 260,000 distinct CDR3 sequences, 12% to 15% seen once. Material: blood. The source of these receptors is a woman aged 45-65 years with Graves' hyperthyroidism that later progressed to Graves' ophthalmopathy. Each CDR3 is given with its conserved first and last residue. Clone size is given for some rows only: seen once, a few or many times, or a class if the clone is expanded.

clone_size v_call cdr3_aa
many TRBV28 CASNPTRTDTQYF
many TRBV27 CASRPTGGGDTQYF
NA TRBV29-1 CSVEVEQPGLAGVPDEQYF
few TRBV29-1 CSGYRPRGTGRLDTQYF
many TRBV7-3 CASSLGLTNTEAFF
NA TRBV19 CASSMTGLNTEAFF
many TRBV18 CASSPRGTMNTEAFF
many TRBV2 CASSDTHTEAFF
few TRBV14 CASSQGMVDREQYF
many TRBV2 CATQDRSTNEKLFF
many TRBV20-1 CSASSRPPGEAFF
NA TRBV5-6 CASSFGNGYTF
many TRBV28 CASSFTKPGQQRHGYTF
NA TRBV3-1 CASSYQARAQNIQYF
many TRBV7-8 CASSFSVTLKETQYF
many TRBV20-1 CSAASGRSNQPQHF
many TRBV20-1 CSAFRPGSNQETQYF
many TRBV12-3/TRBV12-4 CASSYTKTGAEAFF
many TRBV6-6 CASSYSPGTSGYNEQFF
NA TRBV5-1 CASKVGTSGTFYEQYF
NA TRBV5-8 CASSQESQGSSPLHF
many TRBV7-6 CASTNFITPNTEAFF
many TRBV6-1 CASSVDRGSDTQYF
many TRBV2 CASIRDYGYTF
many TRBV3-1 CASSHLPGGSNQPQHF
many TRBV5-1 CASSLSSADTQYF
many TRBV19 CASSLGTDTQPYEQYF
many TRBV6-1 CASSEARAGELFF
many TRBV4-2 CASSQDPLLLETQYF
many TRBV5-1 CASSLTNGPNEKLFF
many TRBV12-3/TRBV12-4 CASSATGRSSTDTQYF
many TRBV6-5 CASSYSGTSAYEQYF
many TRBV12-3/TRBV12-4 CASSPQGPLYGYTF
NA TRBV5-4 CASSSGQGRYEQYF
few TRBV30 CAWTEGISDQVYEQYF
many TRBV5-1 CASSFDLIRSSSYTF